This TCR beta chain was obtained from a study of cytotoxic CD8 clonotypes in ibrutinib-treated CLL. Study-level background: It was after a median 12 months of treatment, range 6 to 36, that response samples were taken. The study, taken as a whole, reports: Public clonotypes were rare and shrank or held steady on treatment.

Comments on this clone: As yet, its antigen is unknown.

The protocol was immunoSEQ multiplex PCR, while the TCRdb copy is restricted to in-frame clones and leaves out a portion. The table lists approximately 7,100 clones, approximately 79% of them singletons. Germline V gives CDR1 MNHNS, CDR2 SASEGT. CDR3 length equals 14 residues. V shed 7 bases and J shed 8 bases, with 18 bases lying between them. The authors obtained approximately 2.2 micrograms of genomic DNA from cryopreserved PBMCs for TCR beta libraries. This sequence originates from a human donor with chronic lymphocytic leukemia. The chain is built from TRBV6-1 and TRBJ2-4; possibly TRBD1 for D (6 bases). The sequenced sample was PBMCs, obtained before ibrutinib treatment. This CDR3 is CASNSGISGDIQYF. The CDR3 DNA follows: TGTGCCAGCAACTCTGGGATCTCAGGGGACATTCAGTACTTC.